The present T cell receptor beta chain was sequenced within a study of tumor and adjacent non-tumor tissue in lung cancer. Study details: Around 4.5 million productive TCRbeta reads were obtained per sample on average. Study-wide points: Tumor tissue had significantly higher TCR diversity than normal lung.

The CDR3 sequence is 17 residues long. Germline assignment: CDR1 MNHEY and CDR2 SVGEGT. This sample's RNA came from whole unsorted tissue. A modified ARM-PCR protocol with three rounds of nested PCR amplified TCRbeta. In TCRdb, the multiplex PCR reads were re-called with MiXCR into one record per CDR3 protein. The sample lists about 80,000 distinct CDR3 sequences; roughly 75% were seen once. With regard to this clonotype: As yet, its antigen is unknown. A read error may account for a junction end that differs from germline.

The clonotype was recovered from a woman aged 70-85 years with non-small cell lung cancer. The chain recombines TRBV6-2 or TRBV6-3 with TRBJ2-1, with 8 bases aligning to TRBD2. Material for sequencing was lung tumor tissue. CDR3 nucleotide sequence: TGTGCCAGCAGTTTTGGGACTAGTGGGAGGACGCGTTATGAGCATTTCTTC. Translating it yields CASSFGTSGRTRYEHFF.